This TCR beta chain was observed in a study of blood T cells in healthy people across ages. In this sample, this clonotype turned up a few times. Together with a sample-barcoded 5' primer, a J-beta primer mix was included in a second PCR lasting about 7 to 12 cycles. TCRdb processed the 5' RACE reads anew with MiXCR; each CDR3 protein has one entry. The data show approximately 850,000 distinct CDR3 sequences, 44% seen once. Input material: blood. This clonotype originated in a man aged 55 to 70 in good health.

CDR3 DNA: TGTGCCAGCAGCCAACGGGGACAGTCTAATGAAAAACTGTTTTTT. This gives the protein CASSQRGQSNEKLFF. The rearrangement uses TRBV3-1 and TRBJ1-4, with 7 bases lining up with TRBD1. CDR3 size: 15 residues. Trimming removed 2 bases from V and 3 bases from J; junction bases left unmatched: 3. CDR1 LGHDT and CDR2 YNNKEL come from the germline V gene (reference sequence).